This TCR beta chain derives from a study of blood T cell repertoires in COVID-19. Overall study context: Italy, Spain and the United States were the sources of the convalescent and acute COVID-19 samples.

All enrollees were roughly 18 to 89 years old and from fewer than 25 US areas. Cohorts were assigned according to the clinical history that participants reported. The V gene lost 9 bases and the J gene lost 2 bases, with 10 bases spanning the gap. The CDR3 covers 13 residues. CDR1 and CDR2 (germline): KGHDR, SFDVKD. Comment on this clone: Other DNA sequences in the same sample also yield this CDR3.

Profiled with immunoSEQ multiplex PCR; TCRdb holds only in-frame clones, not every one. The sample has a few hundred thousand clones, around 84% seen once. This receptor was identified in a man aged 25 to 40 with acute COVID-19. The sample consisted of PBMCs or T cells enriched from blood (not recorded which). The chain employs TRBV24-1 and TRBJ1-5; the D gene is possibly TRBD1 (5 bases). The CDR3 DNA reads TGTGCCACCTCCGCACAGGGCAATCAGCCCCAGCATTTT. Amino acid sequence: CATSAQGNQPQHF.